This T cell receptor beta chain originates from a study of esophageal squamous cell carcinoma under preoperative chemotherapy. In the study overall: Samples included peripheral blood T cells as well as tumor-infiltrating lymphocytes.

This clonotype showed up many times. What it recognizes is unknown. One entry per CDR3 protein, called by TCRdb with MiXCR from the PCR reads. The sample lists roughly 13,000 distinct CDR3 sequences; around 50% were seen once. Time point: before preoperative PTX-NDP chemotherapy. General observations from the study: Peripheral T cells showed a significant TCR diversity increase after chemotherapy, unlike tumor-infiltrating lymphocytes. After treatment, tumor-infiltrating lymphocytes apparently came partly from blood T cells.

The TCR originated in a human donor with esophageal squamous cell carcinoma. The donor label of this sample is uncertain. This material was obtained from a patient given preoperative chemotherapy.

In DNA form, the CDR3 reads TGTGCCAGCAGCTTAGCCAGACACAATGAGCAGTTCTTC. Translation gives CASSLARHNEQFF. The chain recombines TRBV7-6 with TRBJ2-1; the D is unclear. Trimming took off 0 bases at V and 5 bases at J, with 5 bases between the two ends. From germline, CDR1 is SGHVS and CDR2 FNYEAQ. This CDR3 region has 13 residues. The entire variable domain, with the rest obtained from reference TRBV7-6 and TRBJ2-1, is as follows: GAGVSQSPRYKVTKRGQDVALRCDPISGHVSLYWYRQALGQGPEFLTYFNYEAQQDKSGLPNDRFSAERPEGSISTLTIQRTEQRDSAMYRCASSLARHNEQFFGPGTRLTVL.